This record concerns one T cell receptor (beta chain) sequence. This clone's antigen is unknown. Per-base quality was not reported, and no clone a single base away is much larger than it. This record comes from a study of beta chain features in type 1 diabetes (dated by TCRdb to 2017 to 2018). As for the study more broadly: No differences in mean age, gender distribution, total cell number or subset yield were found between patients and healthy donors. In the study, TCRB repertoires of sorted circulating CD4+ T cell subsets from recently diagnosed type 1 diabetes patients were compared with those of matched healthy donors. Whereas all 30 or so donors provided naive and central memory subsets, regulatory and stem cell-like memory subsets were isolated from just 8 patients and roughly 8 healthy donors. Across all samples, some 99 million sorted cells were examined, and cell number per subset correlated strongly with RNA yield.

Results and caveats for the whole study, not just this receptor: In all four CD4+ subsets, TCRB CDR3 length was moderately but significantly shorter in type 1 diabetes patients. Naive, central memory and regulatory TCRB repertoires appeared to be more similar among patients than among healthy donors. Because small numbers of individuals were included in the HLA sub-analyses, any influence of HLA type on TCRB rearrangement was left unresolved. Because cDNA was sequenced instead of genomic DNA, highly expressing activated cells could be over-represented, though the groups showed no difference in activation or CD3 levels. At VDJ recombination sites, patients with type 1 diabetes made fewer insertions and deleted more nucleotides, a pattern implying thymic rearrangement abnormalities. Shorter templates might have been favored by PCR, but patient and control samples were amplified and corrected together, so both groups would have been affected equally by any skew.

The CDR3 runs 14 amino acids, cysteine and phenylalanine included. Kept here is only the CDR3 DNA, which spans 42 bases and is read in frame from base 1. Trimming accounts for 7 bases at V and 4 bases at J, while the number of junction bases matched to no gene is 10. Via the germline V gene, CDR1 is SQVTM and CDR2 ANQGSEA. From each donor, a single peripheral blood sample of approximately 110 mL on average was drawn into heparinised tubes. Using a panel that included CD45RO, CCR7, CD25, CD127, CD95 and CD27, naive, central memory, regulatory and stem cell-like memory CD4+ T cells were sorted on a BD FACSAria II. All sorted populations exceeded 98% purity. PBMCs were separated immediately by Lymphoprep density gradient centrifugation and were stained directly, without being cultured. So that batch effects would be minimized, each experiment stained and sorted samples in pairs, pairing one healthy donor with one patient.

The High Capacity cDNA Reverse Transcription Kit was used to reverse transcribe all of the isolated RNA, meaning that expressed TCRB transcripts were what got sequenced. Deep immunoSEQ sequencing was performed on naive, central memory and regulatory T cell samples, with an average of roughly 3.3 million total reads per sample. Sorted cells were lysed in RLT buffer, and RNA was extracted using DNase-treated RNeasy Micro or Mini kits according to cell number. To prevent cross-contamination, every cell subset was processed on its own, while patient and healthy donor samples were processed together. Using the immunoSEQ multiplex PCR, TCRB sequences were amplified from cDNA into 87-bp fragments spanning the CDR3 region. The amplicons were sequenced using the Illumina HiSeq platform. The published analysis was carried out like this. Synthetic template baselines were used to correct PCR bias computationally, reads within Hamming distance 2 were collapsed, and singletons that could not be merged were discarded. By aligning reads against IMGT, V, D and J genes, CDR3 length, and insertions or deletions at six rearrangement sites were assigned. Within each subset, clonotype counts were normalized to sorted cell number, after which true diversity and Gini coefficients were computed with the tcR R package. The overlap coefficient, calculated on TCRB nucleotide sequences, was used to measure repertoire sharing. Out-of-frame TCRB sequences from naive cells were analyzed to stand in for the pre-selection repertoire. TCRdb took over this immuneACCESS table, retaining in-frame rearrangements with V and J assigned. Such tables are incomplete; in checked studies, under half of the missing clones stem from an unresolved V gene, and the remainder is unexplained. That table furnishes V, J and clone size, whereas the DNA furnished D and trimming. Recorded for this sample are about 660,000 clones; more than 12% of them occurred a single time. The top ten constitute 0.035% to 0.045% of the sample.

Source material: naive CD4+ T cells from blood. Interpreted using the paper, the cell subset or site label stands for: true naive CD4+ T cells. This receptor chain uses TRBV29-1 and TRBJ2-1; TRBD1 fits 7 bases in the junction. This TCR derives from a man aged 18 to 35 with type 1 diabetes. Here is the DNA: TGCAGCGCCGCCTCCGGGACAGCGTACAATGAGCAGTTCTTC. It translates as CSAASGTAYNEQFF.